This TCR beta chain is drawn from a study of technical replicates of blood from a few donors. Only in-frame clones appear in the TCRdb table, and some are missing; sequencing was by immunoSEQ multiplex PCR. The top ten hold less than 0.25% of the sample, which has around 98,000 clones, about 94% seen once. This TCR was recovered from a human donor in good health. The material sequenced was T cells isolated from PBMCs.

CDR3 nucleotide sequence: TGTGCCAGCAGCCGGGTAGGGTGGGGCGATAATTCACCCCTCCACTTT. The encoded protein is CASSRVGWGDNSPLHF. This chain joins TRBV5-6 and TRBJ1-6; D is possibly TRBD1 (5 bases). There are 16 residues in the CDR3. The V gene lost 4 bases and the J gene lost 5 bases, with 16 bases spanning the gap. The germline V gene has CDR1 SGHDT and CDR2 YYEEEE. The full variable domain, rest sourced from reference TRBV5-6 and TRBJ1-6, is DAGVTQSPTHLIKTRGQQVTLRCSPKSGHDTVSWYQQALGQGPQFIFQYYEEEERQRGNFPDRFSGHQFPNYSSELNVNALLLGDSALYLCASSRVGWGDNSPLHFGNGTRLTVT.